This TCR beta chain was observed in a study of blood T cells in healthy people across ages (dated by TCRdb to 2015 to 2017). Turning to the overall study: In model experiments, template switching captured about one uniquely barcoded TCR beta cDNA molecule for every two T cells. Donors were grouped into four age groups: young (average roughly 15 years), middle-aged (around 39), aged (around 60) and long-lived (approximately 81). Age-related changes in TCR beta repertoire diversity were measured in the study by deep sequencing normalized with unique cDNA molecular identifiers. To avoid experimental bias, donors of different ages were spread randomly across the sequencing lanes. For two donors (one aged 18 to 29 and one aged 80 or older), the study analyzed two additional independent replicas of 1 million unique cDNA reads from the same blood draw.

Libraries were constructed by 5' RACE. TCRdb records Illumina HiSeq 2500 as the sequencer. A second roughly 6 to 12 cycle PCR used a sample-barcoded 5' primer and a J-beta primer mix. A unique molecular identifier was introduced onto each TCR beta cDNA molecule by a template-switch 5' adaptor carrying 12 random nucleotides. Each sample yielded at least 2.5 million CDR3-containing paired-end reads. First-strand cDNA synthesis was performed from all RNA using the Mint cDNA synthesis kit, with priming by a TRBC-specific oligonucleotide. After uracil-DNA glycosylase treatment, a first 18-cycle PCR used universal primers M1SS and BC2_uni_R on all cDNA. In the source study's methods: Each sample was normalized by randomly selecting 1 million high-quality reads, each carrying a distinct molecular identifier. Instead of being binned into consensus sequences, reads that shared molecular identifiers were thrown out. MiTCR, set to a Q25 quality threshold and the strictest error-elimination algorithm, was used for CDR3 identification, clonotype clustering and error correction. A nonparametric unseen species model using Euler transformation provided a lower-bound estimate of total TCR beta diversity. The public reads were reprocessed in TCRdb via fastp at Q25 and MiXCR, keeping in-frame beta chains. Every distinct CDR3 protein forms one entry, paired with its most common genes and DNA. It is TCRdb's table, rather than the study itself, that gives the V and J calls and clone size. Across this sample there are approximately 810,000 distinct CDR3 sequences, with under 35% seen only once. Approximately 15% of the sample is taken by the ten largest.

This clonotype was detected a few times. Its antigen is unknown. No much larger clone exists at a distance of one base, and base qualities are not known. Donors were a few dozen systemically healthy Caucasian individuals from Russia aged about 6 to 100 years. About 10 milliliters of peripheral blood were collected from each donor into EDTA-treated Vacutainer tubes. Ficoll-Paque density-gradient centrifugation was used to isolate PBMCs, with at least 6.5 million per sample. Trizol reagent was used to extract total RNA from the PBMCs, yielding at least 5 micrograms per sample. For every donor, flow cytometry on a PBMC aliquot measured the percentage of naive CD45RAhigh/CD27high T cells. General findings and caveats noted by the study authors: Observed TCR beta diversity per million T cells fell roughly linearly with age, and a significant reduction was already apparent by age roughly 40. Estimates of total diversity based on one million sequenced T cells were considered lower bounds and underestimates. Because profiling used bulk unsorted PBMCs, naive and antigen-experienced compartments could not be compared conclusively. The CMV infection status of donors was not known, potentially confounding age-related changes in expanded clonotypes. Compared with the aged group, the long-lived group had more naive CD4+ T cells, fewer expanded clones and increased TCR diversity, a pattern suggesting age selection. The percentage of naive T cells measured by flow cytometry correlated strongly with observed TCR beta diversity.

The CDR3 runs 13 residues from the cysteine to the phenylalanine. The only DNA kept is the CDR3, 39 bases in frame from the first base. The CDR1 and CDR2 encoded by the germline V gene are SGHRS and YFSETQ. V drops 3 bases and J drops 11 bases, leaving 18 bases in between. This TCR came from a woman aged 80 or over in good health. Material for sequencing was blood. This receptor chain uses TRBV5-1 and TRBJ2-7; a weak D assignment points to TRBD2 (6 bases agree). For the CDR3, the sequence is CASSYPDTGGEYF. The DNA sequence follows: TGCGCCAGCAGCTACCCGGACACGGGCGGGGAGTACTTC.